A selection of T cell receptor beta chains follows, all from one sample in a study of control samples from healthy donors and cancer patients. Profiling relied on immunoSEQ multiplex PCR, and the TCRdb table lists in-frame clones only, not all of them. The sample carries around 200,000 clones, roughly 91% recorded once. The sample was blood. These receptors were collected from a woman in her thirties in good health. Each CDR3 is given with its conserved first and last residue. A D gene is named only where the DNA matches it firmly. Size values are once, few and many counts, or a class for expanded clones, and some rows have none.

TGTGCCAGCAGCACTCCCCGGGACCGCCAAGAGACCCAGTACTTC,CASSTPRDRQETQYF,TRBV11-3,TRBJ2-5,-,-
TGTGCCAGCAGTTCCGGGGGCACTGAAGCTTTCTTT,CASSSGGTEAFF,TRBV27,TRBJ1-1,-,-
TGTGCCAGCAGGGGACAGGGGGCGACTGAAGCTTTCTTT,CASRGQGATEAFF,TRBV25-1,TRBJ1-1,TRBD1,-
TGTGCCAGCAGCGTAGGAGGGGGGGGACTAGCGGCAGATACGCAGTATTTT,CASSVGGGGLAADTQYF,TRBV9,TRBJ2-3,TRBD2,-
TGTGCCAGCAGCCAAGTCCTGGGGGCGGAAGATACGCAGTATTTT,CASSQVLGAEDTQYF,TRBV4-2,TRBJ2-3,-,-
TGTGCCAGCAGTTTAATAGCGGGCTCCTACAATGAGCAGTTCTTC,CASSLIAGSYNEQFF,TRBV28,TRBJ2-1,TRBD2,-
TGTGCTAGCAGCTTAGGTAGCGGGAGTCAGTACGAGCAGTACTTC,CASSLGSGSQYEQYF,TRBV7-7,TRBJ2-7,TRBD2,-
TGTGCCAGTAGTATAGACTGGACAGGGGGCGCCGGCTACACCTTC,CASSIDWTGGAGYTF,TRBV19,TRBJ1-2,TRBD1,-
TGCGCCAGCAGCTTGACAGGGCTGAACACTGAAGCTTTCTTT,CASSLTGLNTEAFF,TRBV5-1,TRBJ1-1,-,-
TGTGCCAGCAGCTTGGGACTAGCGGGAGGGGGGCAAGAGACCCAGTACTTC,CASSLGLAGGGQETQYF,TRBV5-4,TRBJ2-5,TRBD2,-
TGTGCCAGCAGCTTGGGACAGGGGGCCGAAAAACTGTTTTTT,CASSLGQGAEKLFF,TRBV7-9,TRBJ1-4,TRBD1,-
TGTGCCACCAGTGACCCCAGGGGGCGCACAGATACGCAGTATTTT,CATSDPRGRTDTQYF,TRBV24-1,TRBJ2-3,TRBD1,once
TGTGCCATCAGTGAGTCGATGGCGAGCGGGGACTACAATGAGCAGTTCTTC,CAISESMASGDYNEQFF,TRBV10-3,TRBJ2-1,TRBD2,-
TGTGCCAGCAGCGTAGGGGGGGAAGCCACAGATACGCAGTATTTT,CASSVGGEATDTQYF,TRBV9,TRBJ2-3,-,-
TGCGCCAGCAGCTTGGACGGACTCGAGCAGTACTTC,CASSLDGLEQYF,TRBV5-1,TRBJ2-7,-,once
TGTGCCAGCAGTTGGCGGGACAGTGGAAACACCATATATTTT,CASSWRDSGNTIYF,TRBV6-5,TRBJ1-3,TRBD1,once
TGTGCCAGCTCACCACTCAAACGTGCCTTCTACAATGAGCAGTTCTTC,CASSPLKRAFYNEQFF,TRBV18,TRBJ2-1,-,-
TGTGCCAGCAGCAGGGACAGCACTGAAGCTTTCTTT,CASSRDSTEAFF,TRBV21-1,TRBJ1-1,-,-
TGTGCCAGCAGCACACCGGGACTTGACACAGATACGCAGTATTTT,CASSTPGLDTDTQYF,TRBV11-2,TRBJ2-3,-,-
TGTGCCAGCAGTGACGGGAGCACTAACTATGGCTACACCTTC,CASSDGSTNYGYTF,TRBV6-4,TRBJ1-2,-,-
TGTGCCAGCAGCTCCCCGGACTCCCCCTACGAGCAGTACTTC,CASSSPDSPYEQYF,TRBV28,TRBJ2-7,-,-
TGTGCCATCAGTGGGGCAGGGCGTGGTGGCTACACCTTC,CAISGAGRGGYTF,TRBV10-3,TRBJ1-2,-,-
TGCGCCAGCAGTGTGGAGACAGGCTCATCCTACGAGCAGTACTTC,CASSVETGSSYEQYF,TRBV10-1,TRBJ2-7,-,once
TGTGCCAGTAGTATAGCGGAAACAACTAATGAAAAACTGTTTTTT,CASSIAETTNEKLFF,TRBV19,TRBJ1-4,-,-
TGTGCCACCAGTGAAGGCGACAGCTACAATGAGCAGTTCTTC,CATSEGDSYNEQFF,TRBV24-1,TRBJ2-1,-,-
TGTGCCAGCAGTTTAATCAGAGATAATGAAAAACTGTTTTTT,CASSLIRDNEKLFF,TRBV27,TRBJ1-4,-,once
TGTGCCTGGAGAATTAGCGGGAACACCGGGGAGCTGTTTTTT,CAWRISGNTGELFF,TRBV30,TRBJ2-2,-,-
TGTGCCAGCTCACCTTTAGATAGCAATCAGCCCCAGCATTTT,CASSPLDSNQPQHF,TRBV18,TRBJ1-5,-,-
TGTGCCATCAGTGAGGGGACTAGCGGTTCAGATACGCAGTATTTT,CAISEGTSGSDTQYF,TRBV10-3,TRBJ2-3,TRBD2,-
TGTGCCAGCAGCGAGCGCGAGACCGCGAACACCGGGGAGCTGTTTTTT,CASSERETANTGELFF,TRBV21-1,TRBJ2-2,-,-
TGCGCCAGCAGCTTGGCCTCAGGGACCCTATACAATGAGCAGTTCTTC,CASSLASGTLYNEQFF,TRBV5-1,TRBJ2-1,-,-
TGTGCCAGTAGTATTCGGGGACCTTCTGGAAACACCATATATTTT,CASSIRGPSGNTIYF,TRBV19,TRBJ1-3,-,-
TGTGCCAGCAGCGTAGGGGTAGCGGGAGCCTACGAGCAGTACTTC,CASSVGVAGAYEQYF,TRBV9,TRBJ2-7,TRBD2,once
TGCGCCAGCAGAGGGACTAGCGGGAGCTCCTACAATGAGCAGTTCTTC,CASRGTSGSSYNEQFF,TRBV5-1,TRBJ2-1,TRBD2,-
TGTGCCAGCAGCTCGGGACTAGCGGGATACACCGGGGAGCTGTTTTTT,CASSSGLAGYTGELFF,TRBV7-6,TRBJ2-2,TRBD2,-
TGTGCCAGTAGGGACAGCACAGATACGCAGTATTTT,CASRDSTDTQYF,TRBV19,TRBJ2-3,-,-
TGTGCCAGCAGCCGGGGGGGGAGCACAGATACGCAGTATTTT,CASSRGGSTDTQYF,TRBV7-3,TRBJ2-3,TRBD2,-
TGTGCCAGCAGCTGGGGGACTAGCGCCTCCTACGAGCAGTACTTC,CASSWGTSASYEQYF,TRBV7-2,TRBJ2-7,TRBD2,-
TGCGCCAGCAGTGGGGCAGATACGCAGTATTTT,CASSGADTQYF,TRBV10-1,TRBJ2-3,-,few
TGTGCCAGCAGTGAACGGGGGGGCGCTGGAAACACCATATATTTT,CASSERGGAGNTIYF,TRBV2,TRBJ1-3,-,-
TGCGCCAGCAGCTTGGGAGGGGGCACAGATACGCAGTATTTT,CASSLGGGTDTQYF,TRBV5-1,TRBJ2-3,-,few
TGTGCCACCAGTGATCCTCAGGGAAATAATAATGAAAAACTGTTTTTT,CATSDPQGNNNEKLFF,TRBV24-1,TRBJ1-4,-,-
TGTGCCAGCAGCGCCACCTCCTACGAGCAGTACTTC,CASSATSYEQYF,TRBV11-3,TRBJ2-7,-,few
TGTGCCAGCTCCCAGACAGGGGATGGCTACACCTTC,CASSQTGDGYTF,TRBV2,TRBJ1-2,TRBD1,-